The 10 T cell receptor beta chains presented below share a single source sample, sequenced in a study of shared clonotypes between healthy human individuals. Only in-frame clones appear in the TCRdb table, and some are missing; sequencing was by immunoSEQ multiplex PCR. The data contain under 300,000 clones, 50% to 80% of them singletons. The sample was memory CD4+ T cells sorted from blood. Subset meaning: CD45RA-negative fraction. These receptors originate from a man aged 25 to 40 in good health.

This clone has a single count. V usage is TRBV5-5 and J usage is TRBJ2-3; D is undetermined. The CDR3 spans 15 residues. Looked up from germline, CDR1 is SGHKS and CDR2 is YYEKEE (reference sequence). V shed 7 bases and J shed 0 bases, with 15 bases lying between them. The CDR3 DNA is TGTGCCAGCGCTGCACTTCTCGCTAGCACAGATACGCAGTATTTT. Protein product: CASAALLASTDTQYF. The whole variable domain, remainder taken from reference TRBV5-5 and TRBJ2-3, is DAGVTQSPTHLIKTRGQQVTLRCSPISGHKSVSWYQQVLGQGPQFIFQYYEKEERGRGNFPDRFSARQFPNYSSELNVNALLLGDSALYLCASAALLASTDTQYFGPGTRLTVL.

V usage is TRBV6-1 and J usage is TRBJ1-5; maybe TRBD1 (5 bases). Germline CDR1 is MNHNS and CDR2 is SASEGT. Between the trimmed V and J ends, which lost 4 bases and 8 bases, there was a span of 18 bases. There are 15 residues in the CDR3. Written as DNA, the CDR3 is TGTGCCAGCAGTGCGATCGGGGGTTATGGTGAGCCCCAGCATTTT. Translation: CASSAIGGYGEPQHF.

This clone was seen more than once but under ten times. V usage is TRBV27 and J usage is TRBJ2-1, with unresolved D. V was trimmed by 4 bases and J by 1 base, leaving 11 bases between them. Germline CDR1 MNHEY, CDR2 SMNVEV (reference sequence). The CDR3 runs to 15 residues. The CDR3 DNA reads as TGTGCCAGCAGTTCGGGCCTAGGGTCCTACAATGAGCAGTTCTTC. It translates to CASSSGLGSYNEQFF.

CDR3 DNA: TGTGCCACCAGCGCACAGGGTTCTGTGGCGCGGGAGCAGTACTTC. Translated, it gives CATSAQGSVAREQYF. The gene calls are TRBV15 and TRBJ2-7; a possible D gene is TRBD1 (6 bases). The germline V and J ends were trimmed by 5 bases and 7 bases, with 21 bases remaining between them. The CDR3 consists of 15 residues. The germline CDR1 and CDR2 sequences are LNHNV and YYDKDF (reference sequence).

The gene calls are TRBV4-1 and TRBJ2-1, with 7 bases matching TRBD2. CDR1 MGHRA and CDR2 YSYEKL come from the germline V gene. V dropped 3 bases and J dropped 2; count of bases not matched to a gene: 7. The CDR3 is made up of 16 amino acids. CDR3 in amino acids: CASSQEPSGAYNEQFF. The CDR3 DNA reads as TGCGCCAGCAGCCAGGAACCTAGCGGAGCCTACAATGAGCAGTTCTTC.

The V and J genes are TRBV7-9 and TRBJ2-5, with 8 positions matching TRBD2. The ends lost 3 bases at V and 5 bases at J; junction bases unmatched: 14. This CDR3 is 17 amino acids long. Germline V gene data show CDR1 as SEHNR and CDR2 as FQNEAQ (reference sequence). CDR3 amino acids: CASSLLASGSRGETQYF. The CDR3 DNA reads as TGTGCCAGCAGCTTGTTGGCTAGCGGGTCCCGTGGGGAGACCCAGTACTTC.

This clone showed up just a few times. This rearrangement joins TRBV7-2 to TRBJ2-3; D might be TRBD1 (7 bases). The CDR3 spans 15 residues. V was pared by 2 bases and J by 4 bases, with 13 bases between. Germline V lookup: CDR1 SGHTA, CDR2 FQGNSA. The CDR3 sequence is CASSLHRGGADTQYF. The CDR3 DNA is TGTGCCAGCAGCTTACACAGGGGAGGTGCAGATACGCAGTATTTT.

This chain links TRBV5-1 with TRBJ2-7, with TRBD2 matching 13 bases. CDR3 length: 13 residues. The ends lost 4 bases at V and 8 bases at J; junction bases unmatched: 3. From germline, CDR1 is SGHRS and CDR2 YFSETQ. CDR3 nucleotide sequence: TGCGCCAGCAGCGAAGGGACTAGCGGGAAGCAGTACTTC. Encoded protein: CASSEGTSGKQYF.

J is TRBJ2-3 and V is TRBV15; 8 nucleotides align to TRBD2. The length of the CDR3 is 15 residues. From germline, CDR1 is LNHNV and CDR2 YYDKDF (reference sequence). V lost 5 bases, J lost 2 bases, and 6 bases stayed unmatched. The CDR3 protein is CATSSAGEDTDTQYF. DNA for the CDR3: TGTGCCACCAGCTCAGCGGGAGAGGACACAGATACGCAGTATTTT.

The gene calls are TRBV19 and TRBJ2-3; the match to TRBD2 covers 7 bases. The CDR3 is 14 residues long. Germline CDR1 LNHDA, CDR2 SQIVND (reference sequence). J was trimmed by 6 bases and V by 3 bases; bases with no gene match: 6. The CDR3: CASSIPRREDTQYF. The CDR3 DNA reads as TGTGCCAGTAGTATCCCCCGGCGGGAGGATACGCAGTATTTT. Looking up the rest from reference TRBV19 and TRBJ2-3 gives the full variable domain: DGGITQSPKYLFRKEGQNVTLSCEQNLNHDAMYWYRQDPGQGLRLIYYSQIVNDFQKGDIAEGYSVSREKKESFPLTVTSAQKNPTAFYLCASSIPRREDTQYFGPGTRLTVL.